The 7 T cell receptor beta chains reported below all come from one sample, sequenced in a study of blood T cell repertoires in COVID-19. Profiled with immunoSEQ multiplex PCR; TCRdb holds only in-frame clones, not every one. The sample shows 200,000 to 250,000 clones, 84% of them seen only once. What was sequenced was peripheral blood. The origin of the receptors is a woman of 80 years or more with active or convalescent COVID-19.

This clone has only a few counts. This chain links TRBV5-1 with TRBJ1-6, with 7 bases that match TRBD1. Germline V CDR1 and CDR2: SGHRS, YFSETQ. J gave up 8 bases and V 1 base, and 3 bases lay outside the gene matches. This CDR3 is built from 14 residues. CDR3: CASSLSGGDSPLHF. In DNA, the CDR3 is TGCGCCAGCAGCTTGTCAGGGGGTGATTCACCCCTCCACTTT.

The count of this clone is one. The J gene is TRBJ1-5, the V gene TRBV7-2; D remains unclear. Germline V gene sequence: CDR1 SGHTA, CDR2 FQGNSA. With 2 bases removed from V and 11 bases from J, the gap between germline ends came to 13 bases. CDR3 length: 13 amino acids. The CDR3 loop is CASSLSGITTQHF. Written as DNA, the CDR3 is TGTGCCAGCAGCTTAAGCGGTATCACAACCCAGCATTTT. The variable domain in full, with the rest retrieved from reference TRBV7-2 and TRBJ1-5, is GAGVSQSPSNKVTEKGKDVELRCDPISGHTALYWYRQSLGQGLEFLIYFQGNSAPDKSGLPSDRFSAERTGGSVSTLTIQRTQQEDSAVYLCASSLSGITTQHFGDGTRLSIL.

This chain uses TRBV20-1 with TRBJ1-2, with a weak D call TRBD1 (5 bases). Germline V gene lookup returns CDR1 DFQATT and CDR2 SNEGSKA (reference sequence). V dropped 3 bases and J dropped 7 bases, with 15 bases sitting between them. This CDR3 has 13 residues. DNA of the CDR3: TGCAGTGCTAGTCGGGGGGACGGATTTGGCTACACCTTC. This sequence encodes CSASRGDGFGYTF.

This clone was found once. This sequence joins TRBV7-3 and TRBJ2-1; possible D gene TRBD1, 5 bases. Germline V CDR1 and CDR2: SGHTA, FQGTGA. The CDR3 extends over 15 amino acids. V was cut by 5 bases and J by 9 bases, with 20 bases left in between. CDR3 bases: TGTGCCAGCAGCCCCCGTAGGACGGACATAGGTGAGCAGTTCTTC. It is translated as CASSPRRTDIGEQFF.

The V call is TRBV30, the J call TRBJ1-4; 9 bases are shared with TRBD1. Trimming at V came to 1 base and at J to 8 bases, leaving 20 bases not matched to a gene. This CDR3 is built from 19 residues. The germline gives CDR1 GTSNPN, CDR2 SVGIG (reference sequence). Here the CDR3 DNA reads TGTGCCTGGAGTGCTCCTGACAGGGGGTGGAATTTGAGGTGGGAAAAACTGTTTTTT. It yields the protein CAWSAPDRGWNLRWEKLFF. Full variable domain (rest looked up from reference TRBV30 and TRBJ1-4): SQTIHQWPATLVQPVGSPLSLECTVEGTSNPNLYWYRQAAGRGLQLLFYSVGIGQISSEVPQNLSASRPQDRQFILSSKKLLLSDSGFYLCAWSAPDRGWNLRWEKLFFGSGTQLSVL.

A remark on this clone: This may stem from a read error, because a much larger clone lies one nucleotide away. The V call is TRBV3-1 (or the pseudogene TRBV3-2), the J call TRBJ1-2; D may be TRBD1 (5 bases). The CDR3 has 13 amino acids. The ends were cut back, 1 base at V and 4 bases at J, with 7 bases in the middle. In germline, CDR1 is LGHDT, CDR2 YNNKEL (reference sequence). The CDR3: CASSQGQLYGYTF. CDR3 in DNA: TGTGCCAGCAGCCAAGGACAGCTCTATGGCTACACCTTC.

This clone has just one count. V and J are TRBV6-6 and TRBJ1-4, with TRBD1 as a possible D gene (5 bases). V lost 4 bases and J 0 bases, leaving 12 bases between the germline ends. The CDR3 consists of 16 residues. Germline V gene data show CDR1 as MNHNY and CDR2 as SVGAGI (reference sequence). The CDR3 DNA follows: TGTGCCAGCAGTTGGACAACGGGTGCAACTAATGAAAAACTGTTTTTT. Translation: CASSWTTGATNEKLFF.